The clone carrying this T cell receptor (beta chain) was detected once. Its antigen is not known. These data belong to a study of shared clonotypes between healthy human individuals. Across several immunoSEQ plates, the genomic DNA of each subset was split evenly. In the source study's methods: Because ImmunoSEQ provided only junction sequences with no quality scores, the filtering differed. The method was immunoSEQ multiplex PCR; TCRdb's version includes in-frame clones alone and lacks a portion of them. V and J calls and clone size are given by that table; D and trimming were obtained from the DNA. This sample yields over a million clones, of which roughly 98% are seen a single time; roughly 0.45% belongs to the top ten. The CDR3 runs 14 residues. Germline assignment: CDR1 MGHDK and CDR2 SYGVNS. The V end lost 7 bases, the J end lost 1 base, and 14 bases lay between the germline ends. Study-wide points: It was observed that roughly 4.8% of naive CD4 clonotypes were shared across a few donors. The study generally estimated greater richness for naive than memory subsets.

The source of this sequence is a man aged 25 to 45 in good health. The chain carries TRBV25-1 and TRBJ2-7, with a tentative D call TRBD1 (5 bases). The sequenced sample was naive CD4+ T cells sorted from blood. Subset indicated: CD45RA+ positively selected. The CDR3 spells CASTPLTESYEQYF. CDR3 DNA sequence: TGTGCCAGCACTCCCCTGACAGAATCCTACGAGCAGTACTTC.